This is a list of T cell receptor beta chains from one sample in a study of cytomegalovirus exposure and HLA in healthy donors. Assay used: immunoSEQ multiplex PCR; TCRdb lists only in-frame clones, some missing. The sample records about 140,000 clones, roughly four fifths being singletons. Sequencing was performed on PBMCs. Source of these receptors: a young man in good health and CMV-seropositive. CDR3s include the opening cysteine and the closing phenylalanine or tryptophan. Each record gives: J gene, V gene, CDR3 protein.

TRBJ2-5	TRBV9	CASSVRTSGETQYF
TRBJ2-5	TRBV7-3	CASSLTATVQETQYF
TRBJ2-7	TRBV5-1	CASSEPAYEQYF
TRBJ2-3	TRBV7-9	CASSPTPLAIGTDTQYF
TRBJ2-3	TRBV27	CASSLGQHTDTQYF
TRBJ1-2	TRBV7-9	CSGEGQRDGYTF
TRBJ2-5	TRBV19	CASRPRGGPQETQYF
TRBJ2-5	TRBV4-1	CVSSQGSKGDRYQETQYF
TRBJ2-7	TRBV7-3	CASPGLAGGPREQYF
TRBJ2-3	TRBV6-4	CASRDRGRPTDTQYF
TRBJ2-2	TRBV27	CASSRATSGSAGELFF
TRBJ2-5	TRBV2	CASSDPPSGIQETQYF
TRBJ2-5	TRBV5-1	CASSIRGDQETQYF
TRBJ1-1	TRBV19	CASSTHRQGLNTEAFF
TRBJ2-1	TRBV6-1	CASLPPGTGGNEQFF
TRBJ1-6	TRBV30	CAWSVGGGFRTSPLHF
TRBJ2-2	TRBV7-2	CASSLNRNTGELFF
TRBJ2-3	TRBV6-1	CASRRQGAGDTQYF
TRBJ2-7	TRBV11-2	CASSRADSSGEQYF
TRBJ2-1	TRBV5-4	CASSPLAGVENEQFF
TRBJ2-7	TRBV9	CASSLEGGGTYEQYF
TRBJ1-4	TRBV28	CASRLTGTNEKLFF
TRBJ2-3	TRBV11-2	CASSLGVSGGGTDTQYF
TRBJ2-5	TRBV7-3	CASSLNAGGQETQYF
TRBJ1-1	TRBV6-5	CASSSGQYTEAFF
TRBJ2-5	TRBV9	CASSVGLAGGETQYF
TRBJ2-1	TRBV6-4	CARGGDRPVEFF
TRBJ2-3	TRBV5-1	CASSLGGQTDTQYF
TRBJ1-2	TRBV6-1	CASNTGTGLNYGYTF
TRBJ1-5	TRBV10-3	CAIRDTGEGQPQHF
TRBJ1-4	TRBV7-9	CASSSGQEKLFF
NA	TRBV7-3	CASSLQGSGALSEQYF
TRBJ2-1	TRBV9	CASSVGTSGDSNEQFF
TRBJ2-3	TRBV9	CASRPNRGADTQYF
TRBJ1-2	TRBV9	CASSPEVGGYGYTF
TRBJ1-2	TRBV7-2	CASTTRGGADYGYTF